Listed below are T cell receptor beta chains from one sample, sequenced in a study of blood T cell repertoires in COVID-19. Profiling relied on immunoSEQ multiplex PCR, and the TCRdb table lists in-frame clones only, not all of them. Of 450,000 to 500,000 clones listed, less than 90% are singletons. Sequenced: PBMCs or T cells enriched from blood (not recorded which). Every receptor here comes from a woman between 55 and 75 years old who had recovered from COVID-19. Each CDR3 is given with its conserved first and last residue. D genes are given only for firm matches. Clone size, where shown, is once, few, many, or a class for clones that have expanded.

TRBV6-5	TRBJ2-3	-	-	CASSSARDLSRDTQYF	TGTGCCAGCAGTTCCGCCCGGGACTTATCACGAGATACGCAGTATTTT
TRBV21-1	TRBJ1-5	-	-	CASSGPWGEMRVGSNQPQHF	TGTGCCAGCAGCGGCCCATGGGGGGAGATGCGGGTTGGAAGCAATCAGCCCCAGCATTTT
TRBV6-6	TRBJ1-6	-	-	CASSYYRDNSPLHF	TGTGCCAGCAGTTACTACAGGGATAATTCACCCCTCCACTTT
TRBV15	TRBJ2-3	TRBD2	-	CATSRGGTTSDTQYF	TGTGCCACCAGCAGAGGGGGGACTACCTCAGATACGCAGTATTTT
TRBV2	TRBJ2-6	-	-	CASRVRAGANVLTF	TGTGCCAGCAGGGTGCGGGCTGGGGCCAACGTCCTGACTTTC
TRBV18	TRBJ2-5	TRBD1	few	CASSPRTGSQETQYF	TGTGCCAGCTCACCAAGGACAGGATCCCAAGAGACCCAGTACTTC
TRBV7-2	TRBJ2-7	TRBD2	-	CASSFWTSAYEQYF	TGTGCCAGCAGCTTCTGGACTAGTGCCTACGAGCAGTACTTC
TRBV19	TRBJ2-6	-	-	CASSSTGFSGANVLTF	TGTGCCAGTAGTTCTACAGGGTTCTCTGGGGCCAACGTCCTGACTTTC
TRBV10-2	TRBJ2-7	TRBD2	-	CASMFSGGAREQYF	TGCGCCAGCATGTTTAGCGGGGGGGCGAGAGAGCAGTACTTC
TRBV11-2	TRBJ1-6	-	-	CASSLTGGTFSPLHF	TGTGCCAGCAGCTTAACCGGGGGAACGTTTTCACCCCTCCACTTT
TRBV5-6	TRBJ1-6	-	-	CASSLDWGGNSPLHF	TGTGCCAGCAGCTTGGATTGGGGGGGGAATTCACCCCTCCACTTT
TRBV7-8	TRBJ1-1	-	once	CASRRAGNTEAFF	TGTGCCAGCAGGAGGGCAGGGAACACTGAAGCTTTCTTT
TRBV3-1/TRBV3-2	TRBJ2-3	-	once	CASSRRGGPRTDTQYF	TGTGCCAGCAGCCGAAGGGGAGGACCTCGCACAGATACGCAGTATTTT
TRBV5-1	TRBJ1-4	TRBD1	-	CASSSGTGEKLFF	TGCGCCAGCAGCTCCGGGACAGGCGAAAAACTGTTTTTT
TRBV2	TRBJ1-3	-	-	CASSQARGWGNTIYF	TGTGCCAGCAGTCAGGCGCGGGGTTGGGGAAACACCATATATTTT
TRBV7-2	TRBJ2-1	-	-	CASSLARDNNEQFF	TGTGCCAGCAGCTTGGCCAGGGACAACAATGAGCAGTTCTTC
TRBV6-5	TRBJ1-1	-	-	CASSVHQNTEAFF	TGTGCCAGCAGCGTACATCAGAACACTGAAGCTTTCTTT
TRBV28	TRBJ1-5	-	-	CASSVTDSQPQHF	TGTGCCAGCAGTGTCACGGACAGTCAGCCCCAGCATTTT
TRBV5-6	TRBJ2-6	-	-	CASSSIFTRDSGANVLTF	TGTGCCAGCAGCTCGATCTTCACCCGGGACTCTGGGGCCAACGTCCTGACTTTC
TRBV2	TRBJ2-3	TRBD2	-	CASSDRDSGVTDTQYF	TGTGCCAGCAGTGATAGGGATAGCGGGGTGACAGATACGCAGTATTTT
TRBV5-1	TRBJ2-3	TRBD1	-	CASSKTGLGFVDTQYF	TGCGCCAGCAGCAAGACAGGGTTGGGTTTTGTGGATACGCAGTATTTT
TRBV27	TRBJ1-5	TRBD1	-	CASRKEKTGQGSEISNQPQHF	TGTGCCAGCAGGAAGGAGAAAACGGGACAGGGGTCGGAGATTAGCAATCAGCCCCAGCATTTT
TRBV5-6	TRBJ1-2	TRBD1	-	CASSLTGAYYGYTF	TGTGCCAGCAGCTTGACAGGGGCCTACTATGGCTACACCTTC
TRBV3-1/TRBV3-2	TRBJ2-7	TRBD2	-	CASSPGTSGVYEQYF	TGTGCCAGCAGCCCGGGGACTAGCGGGGTCTACGAGCAGTACTTC
TRBV11-2	TRBJ1-4	-	few	CASSFRGATNEKLFF	TGTGCCAGCAGTTTTAGAGGCGCAACTAATGAAAAACTGTTTTTT
TRBV10-2	TRBJ1-5	-	-	CASSEWTDSNQPQHF	TGCGCCAGCAGTGAGTGGACAGATAGCAATCAGCCCCAGCATTTT
TRBV3-1/TRBV3-2	TRBJ1-1	TRBD1	-	CASSQGTGAFF	TGTGCCAGCAGCCAGGGGACAGGGGCTTTCTTT
TRBV27	TRBJ1-6	-	-	CASSPFLGRANSPLHF	TGTGCCAGCAGTCCCTTCCTGGGCAGGGCTAATTCACCCCTCCACTTT
TRBV7-6	TRBJ1-5	-	-	CASSLSGTQPQHF	TGTGCCAGCAGCTTATCAGGGACACAGCCCCAGCATTTT
TRBV5-1	TRBJ2-2	TRBD1	-	CASSQLPGQGNTGELFF	TGCGCCAGCAGCCAACTGCCGGGACAGGGCAACACCGGGGAGCTGTTTTTT
TRBV10-2	TRBJ1-5	-	-	CAISTINQPQHF	TGCGCCATCTCGACTATCAATCAGCCCCAGCATTTT
TRBV9	TRBJ1-1	-	many	CASSEGRANPLNTEAFF	TGTGCCAGCAGCGAGGGGAGGGCCAACCCACTGAACACTGAAGCTTTCTTT
TRBV3-1/TRBV3-2	TRBJ2-2	-	-	CASSQDRTGELFF	TGTGCCAGCAGCCAAGATCGGACCGGGGAGCTGTTTTTT
TRBV6-1	TRBJ1-1	TRBD1	-	CASSEAWDRGTAFF	TGTGCCAGCAGTGAAGCGTGGGACAGGGGAACGGCTTTCTTT
TRBV12-3/TRBV12-4	TRBJ2-2	TRBD1	-	CACGTGYTGELFF	TGTGCCTGCGGGACAGGGTACACCGGGGAGCTGTTTTTT
TRBV2	TRBJ2-2	TRBD2	once	CASKPLGTIDTGELFF	TGTGCCAGCAAGCCTCTCGGGACTATTGACACCGGGGAGCTGTTTTTT
TRBV7-9	TRBJ2-7	TRBD1	-	CASSPGGTYEQYF	TGTGCCAGCAGCCCAGGGGGTACCTACGAGCAGTACTTC
TRBV5-1	TRBJ2-5	-	-	CASSPHLQETQYF	TGCGCCAGCAGCCCACACCTCCAAGAGACCCAGTACTTC
TRBV18	TRBJ2-2	-	-	CASSATSSRAVNTGELFF	TGTGCCAGCTCAGCAACTAGCTCGCGGGCGGTGAACACCGGGGAGCTGTTTTTT
TRBV27	TRBJ2-7	TRBD1	-	CASSLTTGGSEQYF	TGTGCCAGCAGTTTGACGACAGGGGGAAGCGAGCAGTACTTC
TRBV10-1	TRBJ2-7	TRBD2	-	CASSAARGGQFYEQYF	TGCGCCAGCAGCGCTGCACGGGGGGGCCAATTCTACGAGCAGTACTTC
TRBV19	TRBJ1-4	-	-	CASMGGALSEKLFF	TGTGCCAGTATGGGAGGGGCTTTGAGTGAAAAACTGTTTTTT
TRBV30	TRBJ1-4	TRBD1	-	CAWSRGQVNEKLFF	TGTGCCTGGAGTAGGGGACAGGTGAATGAAAAACTGTTTTTT
TRBV2	TRBJ2-3	TRBD2	-	CASRRTSASTDTQYF	TGTGCCAGCAGAAGGACTAGCGCCAGCACAGATACGCAGTATTTT
TRBV11-2	TRBJ2-4	TRBD2	-	CASSFEIAGGAKNIQYF	TGTGCCAGCAGCTTTGAGATAGCGGGGGGAGCCAAAAACATTCAGTACTTC
TRBV5-1	TRBJ1-1	-	-	CASSSAGGVNTEAFF	TGCGCCAGCAGCTCGGCCGGAGGGGTGAACACTGAAGCTTTCTTT
TRBV14	TRBJ1-3	TRBD1	-	CANPRTQKSRGQGHLSGNTIYF	TGTGCCAACCCCCGAACCCAGAAGTCTCGGGGACAGGGGCACCTCTCTGGAAACACCATATATTTT
TRBV27	TRBJ2-7	TRBD1	-	CASSFPGTGSEQYF	TGTGCCAGCAGTTTCCCCGGGACAGGGAGCGAGCAGTACTTC
TRBV10-3	TRBJ1-5	TRBD1	-	CAISGQGGNQPQHF	TGTGCCATCAGTGGACAGGGAGGCAATCAGCCCCAGCATTTT
TRBV12-5	TRBJ1-6	-	-	CASGSTGNYNSPLHF	TGTGCTAGTGGTTCCACCGGGAACTATAATTCACCCCTCCACTTT
TRBV12-3/TRBV12-4	TRBJ1-2	-	-	CASSFTNNYGYTF	TGTGCCAGCAGTTTTACTAATAACTATGGCTACACCTTC
TRBV24-1	TRBJ2-5	-	-	CATSDTDRARGETQYF	TGTGCCACCAGTGACACGGACCGGGCTAGGGGAGAGACCCAGTACTTC
TRBV28	TRBJ1-5	-	-	CASSPRGYSNQPQHF	TGTGCCAGCAGTCCCCGGGGGTATAGCAATCAGCCCCAGCATTTT
TRBV2	TRBJ2-3	TRBD2	-	CASSAPTSGGPTDTQYF	TGTGCCAGCAGCGCCCCAACTAGCGGGGGCCCCACAGATACGCAGTATTTT
TRBV7-2	TRBJ2-4	-	-	CASSENTGTGNIQYF	TGTGCCAGCAGCGAGAACACAGGCACAGGAAACATTCAGTACTTC
TRBV6-5	TRBJ1-6	-	once	CASSYEGASPLHF	TGTGCCAGCAGTTACGAGGGAGCCTCACCCCTCCACTTT